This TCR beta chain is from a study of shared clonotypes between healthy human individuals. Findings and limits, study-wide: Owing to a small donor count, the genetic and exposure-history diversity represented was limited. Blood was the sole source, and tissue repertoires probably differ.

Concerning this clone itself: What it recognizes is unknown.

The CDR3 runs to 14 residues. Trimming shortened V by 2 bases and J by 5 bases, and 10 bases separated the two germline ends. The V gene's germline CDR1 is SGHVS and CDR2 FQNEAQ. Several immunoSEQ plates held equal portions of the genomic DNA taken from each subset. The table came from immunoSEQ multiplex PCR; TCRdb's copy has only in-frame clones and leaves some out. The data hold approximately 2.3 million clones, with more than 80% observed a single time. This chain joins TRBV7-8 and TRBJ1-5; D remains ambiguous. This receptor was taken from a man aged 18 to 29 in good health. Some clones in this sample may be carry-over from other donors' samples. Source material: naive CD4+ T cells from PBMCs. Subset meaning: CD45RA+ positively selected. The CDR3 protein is CASSLLGFDQPQHF. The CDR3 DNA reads TGTGCCAGCAGCTTATTGGGGTTTGATCAGCCCCAGCATTTT.